The 2 T cell receptor beta chains presented below share a single source sample, sequenced in a study of read filtering for tumor transcriptome and immune sequencing. From roughly 400 ng of RNA, a library with molecular barcoded alpha/delta and beta/gamma adaptors was made. Using its own MiXCR run on the reads, TCRdb lists one record per CDR3 protein. The sample has approximately 58,000 distinct CDR3 sequences, about 20% seen once. Sequenced input: a population of CD138-negative cells sorted from bone marrow. These receptors were obtained from a donor at least 40 years old with multiple myeloma.

This clonotype came up many times. The J gene is TRBJ2-3, the V gene TRBV27; the match to TRBD2 covers 7 bases. In germline, CDR1 is MNHEY, CDR2 SMNVEV (reference sequence). CDR3 size: 17 residues. The J segment lost 2 bases and the V segment lost 2 bases, leaving 10 bases of the junction unmatched. The CDR3: CASSLVASGSLTDTQYF. The CDR3 DNA is TGTGCCAGCAGTTTAGTGGCTAGCGGATCACTCACAGATACGCAGTATTTT.

This clonotype showed up many times. The chain carries TRBV20-1 and TRBJ2-7; 8 nucleotides align to TRBD1. Germline CDR1 DFQATT, CDR2 SNEGSKA (reference sequence). The V gene end was trimmed by 5 bases and the J gene end by 0 bases; junction bases not matched to a gene: 6. CDR3 length: 14 residues. The CDR3 DNA sequence: TGCAGTGCTTGGGACAGGCGAAGCTCCTACGAGCAGTACTTC. It specifies CSAWDRRSSYEQYF.